This T cell receptor beta chain derives from a study of monozygotic twins with inflammatory bowel disease. Study-level points and caveats: Relative to healthy twins, IBD patients had fewer clonotypes in common with others, a gap that was especially apparent with disease activity.

On this clonotype itself: The antigen is not known.

The CDR3 covers 14 residues. CDR1 and CDR2 (germline): LNHDA, SQIVND (reference sequence). Total RNA from whole blood was isolated with no T cell sorting. TCRdb reanalyzed the 5' RACE reads, giving one entry per CDR3 protein sequence and no DNA. Its listing shows about 350,000 distinct CDR3 sequences. The origin of this receptor is a human donor with ulcerative colitis or Crohn's disease, or a healthy co-twin of an affected twin (not recorded which). What was sequenced was blood. The rearrangement joins TRBV19 to TRBJ2-1. The CDR3 spells CASSIVFGLTEQFF.